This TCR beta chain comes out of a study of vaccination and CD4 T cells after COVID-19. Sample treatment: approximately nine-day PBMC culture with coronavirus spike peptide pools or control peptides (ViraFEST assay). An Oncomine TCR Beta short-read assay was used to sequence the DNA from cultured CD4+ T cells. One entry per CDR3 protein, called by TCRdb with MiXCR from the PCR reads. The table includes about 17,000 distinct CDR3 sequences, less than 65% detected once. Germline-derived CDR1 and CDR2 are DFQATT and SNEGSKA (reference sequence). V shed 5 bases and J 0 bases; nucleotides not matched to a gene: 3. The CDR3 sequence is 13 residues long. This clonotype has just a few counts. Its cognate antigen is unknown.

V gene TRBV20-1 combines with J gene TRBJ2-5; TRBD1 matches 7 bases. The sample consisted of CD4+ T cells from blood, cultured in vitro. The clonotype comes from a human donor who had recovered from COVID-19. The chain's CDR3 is CSALDRNQETQYF. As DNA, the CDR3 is TGCAGTGCTTTGGACAGGAACCAAGAGACCCAGTACTTC.